A single sample gave rise to the 30 T cell receptor beta chains below, sequenced in a study of blood T cell repertoires in COVID-19. Clones were read by immunoSEQ multiplex PCR, and TCRdb kept only the in-frame ones, dropping some. The sample has 450,000 to 600,000 clones, 87% seen once. The source material was PBMCs or T cells enriched from blood (not recorded which). These receptors were taken from a woman aged 18 to 35 who had recovered from COVID-19.

The CDR3 is CASSPGGSGEKLFF. The CDR3 bases are TGTGCCAGCAGTCCCGGGGGGAGCGGGGAAAAACTGTTTTTT. The chain joins TRBV2 to TRBJ1-4; D perhaps matches TRBD1 (5 bases). The CDR3 extends over 14 amino acids. V shed 5 bases and J shed 8 bases, with 15 bases lying between them. Germline assignment: CDR1 SNHLY and CDR2 FYNNEI.

The chain is built from TRBV2 and TRBJ2-2; D remains ambiguous. Trimming stripped 2 bases from V and 8 bases from J, with 6 bases between. From germline, CDR1 is SNHLY and CDR2 FYNNEI. This CDR3 is built from 12 residues. In DNA form, the CDR3 reads TGTGCCAGCAGTGAACTTTCGGGGGAGCTGTTTTTT. Translation: CASSELSGELFF.

V is TRBV27 and J is TRBJ2-2; D is unclear. The germline V gene has CDR1 MNHEY and CDR2 SMNVEV (reference sequence). Trimming took off 3 bases at V and 6 bases at J, with 8 bases between the two ends. The CDR3 has 13 residues. CDR3 region: CASSLNRAGELFF. The CDR3 DNA reads as TGTGCCAGCAGTTTGAATAGAGCCGGGGAGCTGTTTTTT.

CDR3 protein: CASSLDPGQGPLWYGYTF. The CDR3 DNA follows: TGTGCCAGCAGCCTCGATCCGGGACAGGGACCCCTCTGGTATGGCTACACCTTC. The rearrangement joins TRBV3-1 (or the pseudogene TRBV3-2) to TRBJ1-2; 9 nucleotides agree with TRBD1. Germline CDR1 reads LGHDT; CDR2 reads YNNKEL (reference sequence). The CDR3 runs 18 residues. Trimming removed 4 bases from V and 5 bases from J; junction bases left unmatched: 17.

The rearrangement uses TRBV30 and TRBJ2-7; D unclear. The V end lost 3 bases, the J end lost 3 bases, and 6 bases lay between the germline ends. Germline V gene sequence: CDR1 GTSNPN, CDR2 SVGIG (reference sequence). The CDR3 is 11 residues long. DNA for the CDR3: TGTGCCTGGAGACAGTTCTACGAGCAGTACTTC. Encoded protein: CAWRQFYEQYF.

V usage is TRBV7-9 and J usage is TRBJ2-1, with a tentative D call TRBD2 (5 bases). Germline CDR1 is SEHNR and CDR2 is FQNEAQ (reference sequence). The CDR3 contains 18 residues. The V gene lost 2 bases and the J gene lost 4 bases, with 21 bases spanning the gap. CDR3 in amino acids: CASSLSPMRTPRYNEQFF. The CDR3 region has the DNA TGTGCCAGCAGCTTATCTCCCATGAGGACTCCCCGTTACAATGAGCAGTTCTTC.

This chain joins TRBV27 and TRBJ2-7, with D possibly being TRBD1 (5 bases). The CDR3 consists of 13 residues. Germline V gives CDR1 MNHEY, CDR2 SMNVEV (reference sequence). Trimming cost V 5 bases and J 0 bases, with 8 bases left between them. This chain's CDR3 is CASSIQASYEQYF. The CDR3 nucleotides are TGTGCCAGCAGTATACAGGCCTCCTACGAGCAGTACTTC.

In its sample, this clone was seen once. This chain connects TRBV9 to TRBJ2-7; 9 bases align to TRBD1. This CDR3 comprises 15 residues. V gave up 0 bases and J gave up 3 bases; unmatched junction bases: 4. CDR1 is SGDLS, CDR2 YYNGEE, per germline. CDR3 loop: CASSVAGTGNYEQYF. The CDR3 DNA sequence: TGTGCCAGCAGCGTAGCTGGGACAGGGAACTACGAGCAGTACTTC.

This clone was detected a few times. The chain joins TRBV6-5 to TRBJ1-6; D gene unclear. In germline, CDR1 is MNHEY, CDR2 SVGAGI. With 4 bases removed from V and 10 bases from J, the gap between germline ends came to 8 bases. CDR3 length: 12 amino acids. The CDR3 protein is CASSSWESPLHF. CDR3 DNA: TGTGCCAGCAGTTCTTGGGAGTCACCCCTCCACTTT.

This clone has only one observation. The J gene is TRBJ2-2, the V gene TRBV4-2, with D tentatively TRBD2 (6 bases). V was trimmed by 3 bases and J by 0 bases, leaving 11 bases between them. Germline V gives CDR1 LGHNA, CDR2 YNFKEQ. The CDR3 sequence is 16 residues long. The DNA for the CDR3 is TGTGCCAGCAGCCACGGGACTTTCTCGAACACCGGGGAGCTGTTTTTT. Translating gives CASSHGTFSNTGELFF.

The V gene is TRBV15, the J gene TRBJ2-3; D gene ambiguous. Germline CDR1 is LNHNV and CDR2 is YYDKDF (reference sequence). Trimming shortened V by 1 base and J by 0 bases, and 8 bases separated the two germline ends. The CDR3 is made up of 15 amino acids. This CDR3 reads CATSRGSFSTDTQYF. The CDR3 DNA follows: TGTGCCACCAGCAGAGGGAGCTTTAGCACAGATACGCAGTATTTT.

CDR3 sequence (DNA): TGTGCCAGCAGTGAATTGGCCCGACCTAGCGGGGGGGCCATAGTGCAGTATTTT. Translation: CASSELARPSGGAIVQYF. The chain joins TRBV25-1 to TRBJ2-3, with 12 bases lining up with TRBD2. V lost 1 base and J lost 11; bases outside the gene matches: 16. This CDR3 comprises 18 residues. Per the germline V gene, CDR1 is MGHDK and CDR2 is SYGVNS.

The V and J genes are TRBV7-8 and TRBJ1-5, with 9 positions matching TRBD1. Germline lookup yields CDR1 SGHVS and CDR2 FQNEAQ. The CDR3 is 15 amino acids. J lost 4 bases, V lost 5 bases, and 6 bases had no gene match. The CDR3 region is CASSPGQGINQPQHF. The CDR3 coding sequence is TGTGCCAGCAGCCCCGGACAGGGGATAAATCAGCCCCAGCATTTT.

V is TRBV9 and J is TRBJ2-3; 12 nucleotides agree with TRBD2. The CDR3 loop spans 17 amino acids. The V gene's germline CDR1 is SGDLS and CDR2 YYNGEE. Germline trimming cut 4 bases from V and 2 bases from J; bases unmatched to any gene: 8. CDR3 sequence reads: CASSSLWTSGDTDTQYF. The CDR3 DNA sequence: TGTGCCAGCAGCTCCTTGTGGACTAGCGGGGACACAGATACGCAGTATTTT. Full variable domain (remainder filled in from reference TRBV9 and TRBJ2-3): DSGVTQTPKHLITATGQRVTLRCSPRSGDLSVYWYQQSLDQGLQFLIQYYNGEERAKGNILERFSAQQFPDLHSELNLSSLELGDSALYFCASSSLWTSGDTDTQYFGPGTRLTVL.

The chain couples TRBV6-5 to TRBJ1-1, with TRBD1 matching 10 bases. V was pared by 8 bases and J by 5 bases, with 8 bases of the junction left unmatched. The CDR3 contains 14 residues. The germline V gene encodes CDR1 MNHEY and CDR2 SVGAGI. The CDR3 DNA reads as TGTGCCAGCGACACCGGGACAGGGGAGACTGAAGCTTTCTTT. Its translation is CASDTGTGETEAFF.

Comment on this clone: An end of the junction differs from the germline gene, which may be a read error. The chain employs TRBV6-5 and TRBJ1-1; D is perhaps TRBD1 (6 bases). This CDR3 comprises 11 residues. Germline-derived CDR1 and CDR2 are MNHEY and SVGAGI. CDR3 residues: CASTNRGGASF. The CDR3 bases are TGTGCCAGCACCAACCGAGGGGGAGCCTCCTTT.

The chain has TRBV19 and TRBJ1-5; D call uncertain. The CDR3 covers 15 residues. The germline gives CDR1 LNHDA, CDR2 SQIVND (reference sequence). V lost 6 bases and J 2 bases, leaving 14 bases between the germline ends. CDR3 region: CASSLSGLGNQPQHF. CDR3 DNA sequence: TGTGCCAGTAGCCTATCGGGGTTGGGCAATCAGCCCCAGCATTTT.

CDR3 region: CASGLSRTAGGSNQPQHF. The CDR3 nucleotides read TGTGCTAGTGGTTTGAGTCGGACGGCGGGAGGGAGCAATCAGCCCCAGCATTTT. This chain uses TRBV12-5 with TRBJ1-5; D uncertain. Trimming stripped 2 bases from V and 1 base from J, with 18 bases between. CDR1 and CDR2 from the germline V gene are LGHNT and FRNRAP. This CDR3 is built from 18 residues.

The chain employs TRBV9 and TRBJ1-1; possible D gene TRBD1, 5 bases. Deletions cut 5 bases from V and 1 base from J, with 9 bases between. Germline CDR1 reads SGDLS; CDR2 reads YYNGEE. The CDR3 sequence is 13 residues long. CDR3 region: CASSRGWNTEAFF. The DNA of the CDR3 is TGTGCCAGCAGTCGGGGGTGGAACACTGAAGCTTTCTTT.

The V call is TRBV6-5, the J call TRBJ2-7; D may be TRBD2 (7 bases). With 4 bases removed from V and 4 bases from J, the gap between germline ends came to 11 bases. The CDR3 is made up of 13 amino acids. Germline V gene data show CDR1 as MNHEY and CDR2 as SVGAGI. The CDR3: CASSSGEGYEQYF. CDR3 in DNA: TGTGCCAGCAGTTCAGGGGAGGGGTACGAGCAGTACTTC.

V is TRBV7-2 and J is TRBJ2-3, with TRBD2 matching 9 bases. J gave up 6 bases and V 7 bases, and 8 bases lay outside the gene matches. The CDR3 runs to 14 residues. CDR1 and CDR2 (germline): SGHTA, FQGNSA. In DNA form, the CDR3 reads TGTGCCAGCAAGGTAGCGGGGGCATATGATACGCAGTATTTT. Translation gives CASKVAGAYDTQYF.

V usage is TRBV4-1 and J usage is TRBJ2-7; a weak D match, TRBD2 (5 bases). CDR3 size: 13 residues. From germline, CDR1 is MGHRA and CDR2 YSYEKL. V shed 0 bases and J shed 12 bases, with 15 bases lying between them. This CDR3 is CASSQDGPSRRYF. The CDR3 nucleotides read TGCGCCAGCAGCCAAGACGGACCTAGCCGGAGGTACTTC.

CDR3 protein: CASSLDLAASQETQYF. The CDR3, as DNA: TGTGCCAGCAGCTTGGACCTAGCGGCGTCGCAAGAGACCCAGTACTTC. J is TRBJ2-5 and V is TRBV5-4; TRBD2 matches at 7 bases. J was trimmed by 2 bases and V by 0 bases; bases with no gene match: 7. The CDR3 is made up of 16 amino acids. Germline CDR1 is SGHNT and CDR2 is YYREEE (reference sequence).

This sequence joins TRBV5-1 and TRBJ2-2; 7 positions agree with TRBD2. V lost 1 base and J lost 4; bases outside the gene matches: 7. The CDR3 spans 16 residues. Germline values: CDR1 SGHRS, CDR2 YFSETQ. Written as DNA, the CDR3 is TGCGCCAGCAGCTTGACTAGCGTTAGGGCCACCGGGGAGCTGTTTTTT. This sequence encodes CASSLTSVRATGELFF.

This clone was detected only once. V and J are TRBV7-9 and TRBJ1-2; D gene uncertain. This CDR3 comprises 17 residues. The germline gives CDR1 SEHNR, CDR2 FQNEAQ (reference sequence). V lost 2 bases and J 3 bases, leaving 19 bases between the germline ends. The CDR3 here is CASSLPTTLKRDYGYTF. In nucleotides, the CDR3 is TGTGCCAGCAGCTTACCGACGACTTTGAAGAGGGACTATGGCTACACCTTC.

The chain uses TRBV10-3 and TRBJ2-7; 10 bases align to TRBD1. V trimming: 8 bases; J trimming: 3 bases; junction bases outside the gene matches: 4. Germline CDR1 is ENHRY and CDR2 is SYGVKD. The CDR3 is made up of 13 amino acids. CDR3: CAILRDRGYEQYF. The CDR3 DNA follows: TGTGCCATCCTACGGGACAGGGGCTACGAGCAGTACTTC.

The chain is built from TRBV7-3 and TRBJ1-1; TRBD1 might be the D (6 bases). V was shortened by 1 base and J by 1 base, with 10 bases between the two germline ends. Germline V lookup: CDR1 SGHTA, CDR2 FQGTGA. The CDR3 is 15 amino acids. The CDR3 loop is CASSLNGTPNTEAFF. Written as DNA, the CDR3 is TGTGCCAGCAGCTTAAATGGGACACCGAACACTGAAGCTTTCTTT.

CDR3 DNA: TGTGCCAGTAGTATAGGAGCGGGGTGGCAGTTCTTC. This sequence encodes CASSIGAGWQFF. The chain carries TRBV19 and TRBJ2-1; TRBD2 matches at 7 bases. The CDR3 is 12 residues long. The germline V gene encodes CDR1 LNHDA and CDR2 SQIVND (reference sequence). The J segment lost 12 bases and the V segment lost 1 base, leaving 3 bases of the junction unmatched.

This clone was counted ten times or more. The CDR3 nucleotides read TGTGCCAGCAGCCAGATCGATGTAGGACTAGCAGTCTCCTACAATGAGCAGTTCTTC. Its protein product is CASSQIDVGLAVSYNEQFF. This sequence joins TRBV4-2 and TRBJ2-1; 8 bases match TRBD2. Germline CDR1 reads LGHNA; CDR2 reads YNFKEQ. The CDR3 is 19 residues long. Trimming cost V 3 bases and J 0 bases; bases outside gene matches: 13.

The chain links TRBV7-9 to TRBJ2-1; D is unclear. V was trimmed by 1 base and J by 9 bases, leaving 10 bases between them. This CDR3 has 13 residues. Germline values: CDR1 SEHNR, CDR2 FQNEAQ (reference sequence). The CDR3 here is CASSLGSLSEQFF. The CDR3 nucleotides are TGTGCCAGCAGCTTAGGTTCCCTTAGTGAGCAGTTCTTC.